Below, 15 T cell receptor beta chains from the same sample are listed, as sequenced in a study of blood T cell repertoires in COVID-19 (dated by TCRdb to about 2020). Receptor libraries were prepared by the immunoSEQ multiplex PCR assay. This immuneACCESS table, as held by TCRdb, lists in-frame sequences with V and J called but not all clones. Of the missing ones, under half trace to an unresolved V gene in checked studies; the others have no known cause. This sample has around 170,000 clones in its table, and about 74% of those were observed once. About 3% of the sample lies in the top ten. The sample was peripheral blood. These receptors originate from a woman older than 75 with acute or convalescent COVID-19.

V is TRBV5-1 and J is TRBJ2-5, with TRBD2 matching over 10 bases. V shed 5 bases, J shed 5 bases, and the junction held 3 bases outside the gene matches. CDR1 is SGHRS, CDR2 YFSETQ, per germline. The CDR3 length is 13 residues. The chain's CDR3 is CASRLSGRETQYF. CDR3 nucleotides: TGCGCCAGCAGACTTAGCGGGAGGGAGACCCAGTACTTC.

V is TRBV19 and J is TRBJ2-1, with D perhaps matching TRBD2 (6 bases). The CDR3 covers 15 residues. V lost 9 bases to trimming and J lost 8 bases, with 23 bases between them. Per germline, CDR1 LNHDA and CDR2 SQIVND (reference sequence). The CDR3 DNA is TGTGCCAGCCTAGAACTGAGGGGAGGTGTACATGAGCAGTTCTTC. This translates into CASLELRGGVHEQFF.

With regard to this clone: Other DNA sequences of this sample code for an identical CDR3. This chain links TRBV2 with TRBJ1-5; weak D call: TRBD1 (5 bases). The germline gives CDR1 SNHLY, CDR2 FYNNEI. V was clipped by 4 bases and J by 5 bases, with 9 bases between them. This CDR3 has 13 residues. DNA for the CDR3: TGTGCCAGCAGTGGCCAGGGTCATCAGCCCCAGCATTTT. This translates into CASSGQGHQPQHF.

V and J are TRBV5-1 and TRBJ2-1; maybe TRBD1 (5 bases). The CDR3 totals 15 residues. Looked up from germline, CDR1 is SGHRS and CDR2 is YFSETQ. Trimming cost V 0 bases and J 7 bases, with 14 bases left between them. This CDR3 reads CASSLDWGRRNEQFF. CDR3 nucleotides: TGCGCCAGCAGCTTGGATTGGGGCCGACGGAATGAGCAGTTCTTC.

The chain couples TRBV27 to TRBJ2-3, with 7 bases fitting TRBD1. V lost 5 bases to trimming and J lost 9 bases; unmatched junction nucleotides: 14. The CDR3 is 15 amino acids. Germline lookup yields CDR1 MNHEY and CDR2 SMNVEV (reference sequence). Written as DNA, the CDR3 is TGTGCCAGCAGTCCCTCTTCTAGGCAACAGGGGACGCAGTATTTT. Translated: CASSPSSRQQGTQYF.

This chain connects TRBV5-6 to TRBJ2-1, with 9 bases lining up with TRBD1. The V gene's germline CDR1 is SGHDT and CDR2 YYEEEE. The CDR3 has 14 residues. Germline trimming cut 4 bases from V and 7 bases from J; bases unmatched to any gene: 6. The CDR3 nucleotides read TGTGCCAGCAGCGGACAGGGGCGAGGGAATGAGCAGTTCTTC. Encoded protein: CASSGQGRGNEQFF.

The genes are TRBV24-1 and TRBJ2-1; 12 bases are a match to TRBD1. The length of the CDR3 is 16 residues. Germline assignment: CDR1 KGHDR and CDR2 SFDVKD. Trimming at V came to 6 bases and at J to 8 bases, leaving 10 bases not matched to a gene. For the CDR3, the DNA is TGTGCCACCAGTCCGGGACAGGGGGCTTTTCGGGATGAGCAGTTCTTC. It encodes CATSPGQGAFRDEQFF.

The chain has TRBV3-1 (or the pseudogene TRBV3-2) and TRBJ2-7, with 7 bases lining up with TRBD2. V shed 1 base and J 9 bases; nucleotides not matched to a gene: 12. CDR3 length: 15 residues. Per germline, CDR1 LGHDT and CDR2 YNNKEL (reference sequence). This CDR3 reads CASSQGRSAGVGQYF. CDR3 nucleotides: TGTGCCAGCAGCCAAGGGCGGAGTGCGGGGGTCGGGCAGTACTTC.

The V and J genes are TRBV7-9 and TRBJ1-3; D remains unclear. V was shortened by 4 bases and J by 3 bases, with 22 bases between the two germline ends. Germline CDR1 and CDR2: SEHNR and FQNEAQ (reference sequence). The CDR3 runs 18 residues. The CDR3 sequence is CASSSVGYGRGGGNTIYF. CDR3 nucleotides: TGTGCCAGCAGCTCCGTTGGCTACGGACGGGGAGGTGGAAACACCATATATTTT.

The chain employs TRBV28 and TRBJ1-6, with TRBD1 as a possible D gene (6 bases). Germline CDR1 reads MDHEN; CDR2 reads SYDVKM. The CDR3 is made up of 14 amino acids. Trimming shortened V by 6 bases and J by 5 bases, and 11 bases separated the two germline ends. CDR3 protein: CASSQPGDNSPLHF. In DNA, the CDR3 is TGTGCCAGCAGCCAGCCAGGGGATAATTCACCCCTCCACTTT.

The CDR3: CASSDLLTTYYEQYF. CDR3 bases: TGTGCCAGCAGTGACCTACTGACTACTTACTACGAGCAGTACTTC. V gene TRBV28 combines with J gene TRBJ2-7; TRBD2 might be the D (5 bases). Trimming removed 5 bases at V and 3 bases at J, with 17 bases between. The CDR3 covers 15 residues. CDR1 is MDHEN and CDR2 is SYDVKM in the germline V gene.

The V gene is TRBV6-5, the J gene TRBJ1-5; TRBD1 matches 9 bases. Losses at the gene ends were 6 bases for V and 5 bases for J; bases not matched to a gene: 2. CDR1 and CDR2 (germline): MNHEY, SVGAGI. This CDR3 is 13 amino acids long. CDR3 protein: CASSRDRDQPQHF. The CDR3 DNA reads TGTGCCAGCAGCCGGGACAGGGATCAGCCCCAGCATTTT.

The chain uses TRBV5-8 and TRBJ1-4; 8 bases are a match to TRBD1. This CDR3 has 15 amino acids. Germline assignment: CDR1 SGHTS and CDR2 YDEGEE. V gave up 2 bases and J gave up 6 bases; unmatched junction bases: 6. CDR3 nucleotides: TGTGCCAGCAGCTTCGCAGGACAGGGACATGAAAAACTGTTTTTT. Translating gives CASSFAGQGHEKLFF.

The rearrangement uses TRBV28 and TRBJ1-5, with a tentative D call TRBD1 (6 bases). Trimming took off 6 bases at V and 6 bases at J, with 12 bases between the two ends. CDR1 is MDHEN and CDR2 is SYDVKM in the germline V gene. The length of the CDR3 is 13 residues. This chain's CDR3 is CASRLQGSQPQHF. The CDR3 nucleotides read TGTGCCAGCAGACTACAGGGTTCTCAGCCCCAGCATTTT.

CDR3 amino acids: CASSPGGDVTYEQYF. CDR3 coding DNA: TGTGCCAGCAGTCCGGGCGGGGACGTGACCTACGAGCAGTACTTC. The chain has TRBV6-5 and TRBJ2-7, with D possibly being TRBD2 (6 bases). The CDR3 loop spans 15 amino acids. CDR1 is MNHEY and CDR2 is SVGAGI in the germline V gene. The V gene lost 5 bases and the J gene lost 2 bases, with 16 bases spanning the gap.